This T cell receptor beta chain originates from a study of OX40 agonist ivuxolimab in advanced cancers. Assay used: immunoSEQ multiplex PCR; TCRdb lists only in-frame clones, some missing. The table shows about 50,000 clones, with 70% to 90% occurring only once. Trimming pared 1 base from V and 2 bases from J, leaving 14 bases between. The germline V gene has CDR1 MGHRA and CDR2 YSYEKL. The CDR3 is 16 residues long. The material sequenced was CD4+ or CD8+ T cells sorted from blood, taken in a trial of the OX40 agonist ivuxolimab. The origin of this receptor is an adult with an advanced solid tumor such as melanoma, head and neck, liver or kidney cancer. The chain combines TRBV4-1 with TRBJ1-1; D is possibly TRBD1 (6 bases). This CDR3 reads CASSQVRSGVNTEAFF. CDR3 coding DNA: TGCGCCAGCAGCCAAGTAAGATCAGGGGTAAACACTGAAGCTTTCTTT.